This T cell receptor (beta chain) was sequenced during a study of T cell repertoires in cytomegalovirus infection. On the study more broadly: Public TCR beta signatures were indicative of both CMV infection and a matching HLA type.

This clonotype was recorded only once. Its antigen is as yet unknown. TCRdb re-called the reads through MiXCR, storing one row per CDR3 protein. The data contain about 490,000 distinct CDR3 sequences, about 26% of them singletons. Overall study results and limits: Dominant in the ex vivo response were TCR beta clonotypes restricted by HLA-C and specific for CMV. Cumulative public TCR beta family frequency identified CMV carriers with the relevant HLA.

Trimming cost V 5 bases and J 3 bases, with 17 bases left between them. CDR1 and CDR2 from the germline V gene are SNHLY and FYNNEI. The CDR3 is 16 residues long. Sequencing input: PBMCs. The chain is built from TRBV2 and TRBJ2-1; D call uncertain. This receptor was obtained from a human donor in good health (CMV status not recorded). Some clones in this sample may be carry-over from other donors' samples. CDR3 sequence reads: CASSKWRWQNYNEQFF. The CDR3 DNA is TGTGCCAGCAGTAAATGGCGTTGGCAGAACTACAATGAGCAGTTCTTC.